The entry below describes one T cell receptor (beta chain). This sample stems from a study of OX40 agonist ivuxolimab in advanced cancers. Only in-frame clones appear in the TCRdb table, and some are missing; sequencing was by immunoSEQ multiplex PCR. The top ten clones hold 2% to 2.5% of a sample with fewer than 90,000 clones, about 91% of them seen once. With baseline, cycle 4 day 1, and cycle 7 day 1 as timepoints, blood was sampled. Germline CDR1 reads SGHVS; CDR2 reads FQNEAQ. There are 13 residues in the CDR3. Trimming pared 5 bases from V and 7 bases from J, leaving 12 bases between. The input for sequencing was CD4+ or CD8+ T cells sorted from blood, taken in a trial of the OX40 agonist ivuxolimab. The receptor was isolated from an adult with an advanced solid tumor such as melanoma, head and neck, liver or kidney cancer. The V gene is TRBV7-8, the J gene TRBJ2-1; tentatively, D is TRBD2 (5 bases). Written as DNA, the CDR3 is TGTGCCAGCAGCCGCGGGTGGGGTAATGAGCAGTTCTTC. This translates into CASSRGWGNEQFF.